The present T cell receptor (beta chain) was sequenced within a study of T cells in Graves' hyperthyroidism and ophthalmopathy. As for the study in general: Peripheral blood draws took place at initial diagnosis, ahead of any treatment.

Study-level results: Most thyroid clonotypes that were expanded above 0.001 also turned up in blood.

Graves' hyperthyroidism is called stable when ophthalmopathy does not progress within 18 months. PBMCs were sourced from roughly 9.7 ml fresh peripheral blood. Authors of the study amplified TCR beta CDR3 regions from RNA transcripts. Using the HTBI primer set, a first-round RT-PCR was run on the TCR CDR3. A single record per CDR3 protein comes from TCRdb applying MiXCR to the multiplex PCR reads. The sample consists of 250,000 to 300,000 distinct CDR3 sequences, roughly 15% of them appearing once. Comment on this clonotype: Its specificity is unknown.

Trimming removed 1 base from V and 4 bases from J; junction bases left unmatched: 6. This CDR3 spans 15 amino acids. The germline V gene encodes CDR1 DFQATT and CDR2 SNEGSKA (reference sequence). Specimen: blood. The chain carries TRBV20-1 and TRBJ2-1, with 8 bases aligning to TRBD2. The receptor comes from a woman aged 40 to 49 with Graves' hyperthyroidism. The CDR3 DNA follows: TGCAGTGCTAGAGGGTACAGCGGGGGTTACAATGAGCAGTTCTTC. This encodes CSARGYSGGYNEQFF.